The entry that follows covers one T cell receptor beta chain sequence. At survey level, the immunoSEQ assay was run in its v3.0 version. TCRdb's table, derived via immunoSEQ multiplex PCR, lists solely in-frame clones and lacks some. The repertoire has nearly 25,000 clones, roughly 85% of them found once; the top ten carry about 9%. The CDR3 is made up of 12 amino acids. Germline values: CDR1 SGHNT, CDR2 YENEEA. V dropped 6 bases and J dropped 8 bases, with 11 bases sitting between them. The sample belongs to a study of long-term antiretroviral therapy in people with HIV. V and J are TRBV11-3 and TRBJ2-1; tentative D call: TRBD2 (5 bases). The source is a woman aged 40 to 50 with HIV. The sample was unsorted PBMCs, taken 1.2 years after starting antiretroviral therapy. The CDR3 region has the DNA TGTGCCAGCAGTAGTGGAGGTTATGAGCAGTTCTTC. It is translated as CASSSGGYEQFF. Full variable domain (missing parts from reference TRBV11-3 and TRBJ2-1): EAGVVQSPRYKIIEKKQPVAFWCNPISGHNTLYWYLQNLGQGPELLIRYENEEAVDDSQLPKDRFSAERLKGVDSTLKIQPAELGDSAVYLCASSSGGYEQFFGPGTRLTVL.